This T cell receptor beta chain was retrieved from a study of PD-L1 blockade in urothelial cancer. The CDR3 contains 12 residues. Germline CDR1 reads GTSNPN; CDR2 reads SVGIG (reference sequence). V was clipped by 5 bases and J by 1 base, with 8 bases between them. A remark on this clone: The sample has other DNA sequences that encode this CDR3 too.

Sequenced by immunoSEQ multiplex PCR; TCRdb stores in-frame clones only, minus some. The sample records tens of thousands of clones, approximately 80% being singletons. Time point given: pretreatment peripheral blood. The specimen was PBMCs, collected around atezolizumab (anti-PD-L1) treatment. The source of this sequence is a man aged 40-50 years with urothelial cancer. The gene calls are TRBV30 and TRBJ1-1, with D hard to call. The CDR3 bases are TGTGCCTGGGGTACCGGGAACACTGAAGCTTTCTTT. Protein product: CAWGTGNTEAFF.